This entry is about one T cell receptor (beta chain). The antigen is not known. Data came from immunoSEQ multiplex PCR; TCRdb stores just in-frame clones and leaves some out. The table lists fewer than 20,000 clones, roughly 92% of them singletons. The source of the sample is a study of T cells after posttransplantation cyclophosphamide. Regarding the study as a whole: Tissue-infiltrating T cells from skin or gut overlapped little with blood T cells. Later blood repertoires were often dominated by clones from the donor CD8+ memory compartment. Recipient CMV seropositivity and CMV reactivation strongly tracked TRB clonality.

A marrow graft followed busulfan-fludarabine conditioning, with cyclophosphamide on days +3 and +4. Germline V gene sequence: CDR1 SGHAT, CDR2 FQNNGV. V was cut by 1 base and J by 5 bases, with 14 bases left in between. This CDR3 has 16 residues. Here the sequenced sample was CD4+ T cells sorted from blood, taken after allogeneic stem cell transplant with posttransplant cyclophosphamide. The sequence came from a male patient between 60 and 69 years old who received an allogeneic stem cell transplant from a related donor and was CMV-positive. Part of the T cell pool may stem from the graft donor. The V and J genes are TRBV11-2 and TRBJ2-2; maybe TRBD1 (6 bases). The CDR3 sequence is CASSLGVARGTGELFF. The CDR3 DNA is TGTGCCAGCAGCTTAGGGGTGGCGAGGGGGACCGGGGAGCTGTTTTTT.